These 9 T cell receptor beta chains were sequenced from one sample in a study of metastatic and nonmetastatic thyroid tumors. No patient had received any treatment before thyroid surgery. TCRdb re-called clones via MiXCR from the PCR reads. The data show about 33,000 clones, with 15% to 20% seen just once and around 12% held by the top ten. Source material: blood. The receptor set was obtained from a male donor with papillary thyroid cancer or a benign thyroid nodule (not recorded which). Some clones in this sample may be carry-over from other donors' samples.

Judged by abundance, this clone is medium-sized. The CDR3 nucleotides read TGTGCCAGCAGCCCGAGAGGGAGCGGGCCCTCCTACAATGAGCAGTTCTTC. Amino acids: CASSPRGSGPSYNEQFF. The chain recombines TRBV6-6 with TRBJ2-1, with a possible D match to TRBD2 (6 bases). Germline V gene lookup returns CDR1 MNHNY and CDR2 SVGAGI (reference sequence). There are 17 residues in the CDR3. Trimming removed 6 bases from V and 0 bases from J, with 18 bases in between.

The DNA for the CDR3 is TGTGCCATCAGGCCGGTACAGGTGGCAGGGGAAAACAACAATGAGCAGTTCTTC. Encoded protein: CAIRPVQVAGENNNEQFF. This chain joins TRBV10-3 and TRBJ2-1, with D tentatively TRBD1 (6 bases). The germline gives CDR1 ENHRY, CDR2 SYGVKD. V gave up 6 bases and J gave up 5 bases, with 26 bases separating them. This CDR3 has 18 amino acids.

There are many counts of this clone. The V and J genes are TRBV30 and TRBJ1-1; D gene unclear. The CDR3 loop spans 13 amino acids. CDR1 and CDR2 (germline): GTSNPN, SVGIG (reference sequence). V was cut by 0 bases and J by 1 base, with 6 bases left in between. The CDR3 reads CAWSVPGNTEAFF. CDR3 DNA sequence: TGTGCCTGGAGTGTACCCGGGAACACTGAAGCTTTCTTT.

The rearrangement joins TRBV11-2 to TRBJ2-3; the D gene is possibly TRBD2 (6 bases). The V and J ends lost 1 base and 2 bases respectively, with 16 bases between them. The CDR3 is 17 amino acids. Germline assignment: CDR1 SGHAT and CDR2 FQNNGV. This CDR3 reads CASSLGLEGAFTDTQYF. The CDR3 nucleotides are TGTGCCAGCAGCTTAGGACTAGAGGGAGCCTTCACAGATACGCAGTATTTT.

This clone is labeled medium-sized. This sequence joins TRBV6-2 or TRBV6-3 and TRBJ2-7, with 7 bases matching TRBD2. The CDR3 has 16 amino acids. V trimming: 6 bases; J trimming: 0 bases; junction bases outside the gene matches: 11. In germline, CDR1 is MNHEY, CDR2 SVGEGT. CDR3 residues: CASRTPGRGSSYEQYF. The CDR3 nucleotides read TGTGCCAGCAGGACTCCGGGGCGGGGGAGCTCCTACGAGCAGTACTTC.

Here the CDR3 DNA reads TGTGCCAGCAGCTTAGACCAGGGCGGGGAGACCCAGTACTTC. Residues: CASSLDQGGETQYF. V usage is TRBV7-2 and J usage is TRBJ2-5, with D perhaps matching TRBD1 or TRBD2 (5 bases each). The germline V and J ends were trimmed by 1 base and 5 bases, with 11 bases remaining between them. Germline-derived CDR1 and CDR2 are SGHTA and FQGNSA. The CDR3 is 14 residues long.

This clone was counted a few times. The V gene is TRBV24-1, the J gene TRBJ2-1; D is possibly TRBD2 (5 bases). Trimming removed 8 bases at V and 4 bases at J, with 14 bases between. CDR3 length equals 14 residues. Germline-derived CDR1 and CDR2 are KGHDR and SFDVKD. Here the CDR3 DNA reads TGTGCCACCATGGAGGCCAACACTTACAATGAGCAGTTCTTC. This gives the protein CATMEANTYNEQFF.

This clone was seen a few times. CDR3: CASSYADRVPYF. The CDR3, as DNA: TGTGCCAGCAGTTACGCGGACAGGGTACCTTACTTC. J is TRBJ2-7 and V is TRBV6-2 or TRBV6-3, with 8 nucleotides matching TRBD1. J was trimmed by 13 bases and V by 2 bases; bases with no gene match: 7. This CDR3 region has 12 residues. Germline CDR1 MNHEY, CDR2 SVGEGT.

At least ten counts were recorded for this clone. This same CDR3 is encoded by further DNA sequences in the sample. This chain uses TRBV18 with TRBJ2-2, with D perhaps assigned TRBD1 or TRBD2 (5 bases each). The CDR3 runs 17 residues. CDR1 is KGHSH, CDR2 LQKENI, per germline. Deletions cut 3 bases from V and 2 bases from J, with 16 bases between. The CDR3 sequence is CASSPRQTGRNTGELFF. DNA for the CDR3: TGTGCCAGCTCACCGAGACAGACGGGACGAAACACCGGGGAGCTGTTTTTT.